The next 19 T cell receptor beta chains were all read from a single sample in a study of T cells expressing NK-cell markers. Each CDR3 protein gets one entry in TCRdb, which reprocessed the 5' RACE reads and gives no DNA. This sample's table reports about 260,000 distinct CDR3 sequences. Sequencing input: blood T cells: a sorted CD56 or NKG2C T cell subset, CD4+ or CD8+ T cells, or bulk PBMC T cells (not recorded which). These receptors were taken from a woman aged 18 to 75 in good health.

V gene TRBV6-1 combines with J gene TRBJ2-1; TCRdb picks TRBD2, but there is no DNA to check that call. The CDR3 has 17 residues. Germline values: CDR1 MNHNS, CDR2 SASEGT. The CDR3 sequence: CASSGQSQLGPANEQFF.

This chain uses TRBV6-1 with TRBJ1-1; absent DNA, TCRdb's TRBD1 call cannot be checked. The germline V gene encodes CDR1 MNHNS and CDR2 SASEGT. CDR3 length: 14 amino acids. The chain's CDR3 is CASSPGRRNTEAFF.

CDR3 protein: CSARGTSGAETQYF. The V and J genes are TRBV20-1 and TRBJ2-5; TCRdb picks TRBD2, but there is no DNA to check that call. The CDR3 totals 14 residues. The germline V gene has CDR1 DFQATT and CDR2 SNEGSKA (reference sequence).

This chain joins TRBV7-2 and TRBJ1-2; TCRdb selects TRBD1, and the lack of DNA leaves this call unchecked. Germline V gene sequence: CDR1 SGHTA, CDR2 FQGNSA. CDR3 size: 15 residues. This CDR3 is CASSPQNPLPYGYTF.

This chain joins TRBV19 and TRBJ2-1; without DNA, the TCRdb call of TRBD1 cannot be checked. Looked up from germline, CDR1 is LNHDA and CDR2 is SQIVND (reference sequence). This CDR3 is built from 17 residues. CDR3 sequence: CASSRPQGWGLVNEQFF.

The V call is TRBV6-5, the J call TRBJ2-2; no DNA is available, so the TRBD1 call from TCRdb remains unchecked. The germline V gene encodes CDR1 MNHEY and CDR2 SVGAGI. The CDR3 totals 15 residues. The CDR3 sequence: CASSYSNTGLGELFF.

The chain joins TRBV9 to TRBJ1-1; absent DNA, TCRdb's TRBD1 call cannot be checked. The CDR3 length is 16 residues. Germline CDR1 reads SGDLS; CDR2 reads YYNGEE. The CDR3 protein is CASSKTVGGPRTEAFF.

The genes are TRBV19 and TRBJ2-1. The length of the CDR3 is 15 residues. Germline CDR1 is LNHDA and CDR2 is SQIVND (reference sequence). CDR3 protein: CASSIEGMGYNEQFF.

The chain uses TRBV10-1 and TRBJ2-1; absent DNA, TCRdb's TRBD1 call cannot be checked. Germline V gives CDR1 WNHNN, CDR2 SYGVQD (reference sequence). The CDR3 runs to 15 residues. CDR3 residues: CASSALDRDYNEQFF.

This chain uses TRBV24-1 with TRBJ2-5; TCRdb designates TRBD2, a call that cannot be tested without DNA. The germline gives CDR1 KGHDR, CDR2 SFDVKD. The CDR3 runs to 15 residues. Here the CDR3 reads CATEDLHGGVETQYF.

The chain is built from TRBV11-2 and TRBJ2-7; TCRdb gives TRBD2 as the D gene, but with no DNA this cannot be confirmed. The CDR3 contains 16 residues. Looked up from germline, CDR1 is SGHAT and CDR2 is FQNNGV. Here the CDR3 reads CASSLGLAGGWNEQYF.

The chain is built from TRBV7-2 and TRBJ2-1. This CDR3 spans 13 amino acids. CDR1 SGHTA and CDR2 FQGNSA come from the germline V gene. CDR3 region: CASSLLIWVEQFF.

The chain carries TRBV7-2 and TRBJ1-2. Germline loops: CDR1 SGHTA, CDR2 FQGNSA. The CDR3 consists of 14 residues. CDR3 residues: CASSLVSLNYGYTF.

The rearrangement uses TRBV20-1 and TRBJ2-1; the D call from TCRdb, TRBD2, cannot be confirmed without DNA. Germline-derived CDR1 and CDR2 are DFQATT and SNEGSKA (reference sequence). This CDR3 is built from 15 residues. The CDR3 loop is CSARVETSGNNEQFF.

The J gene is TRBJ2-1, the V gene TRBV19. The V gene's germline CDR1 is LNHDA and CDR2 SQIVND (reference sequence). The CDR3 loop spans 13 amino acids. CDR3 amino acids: CASSELTYNEQFF.

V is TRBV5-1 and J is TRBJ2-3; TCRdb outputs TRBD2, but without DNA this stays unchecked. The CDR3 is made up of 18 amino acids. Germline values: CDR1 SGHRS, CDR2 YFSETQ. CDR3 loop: CASSLRLAGALGTDTQYF.

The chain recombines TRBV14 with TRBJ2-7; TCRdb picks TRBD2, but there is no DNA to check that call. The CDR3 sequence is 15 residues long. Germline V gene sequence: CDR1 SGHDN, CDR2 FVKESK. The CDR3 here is CASSQDRGRGHEQYF.

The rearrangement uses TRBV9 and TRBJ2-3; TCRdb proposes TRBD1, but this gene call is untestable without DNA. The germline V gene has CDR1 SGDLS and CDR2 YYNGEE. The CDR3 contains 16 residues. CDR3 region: CASSAQPGHLTDTQYF.

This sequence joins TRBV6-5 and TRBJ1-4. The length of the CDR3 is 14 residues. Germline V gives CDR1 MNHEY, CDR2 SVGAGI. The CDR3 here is CASSDPRSGGKLFF.